This TCR beta chain was recovered during a study of cytomegalovirus exposure and HLA in healthy donors. General study points: Several of the most significant clusters appeared linked to common viral pathogens, based on a later analysis. Later work found that TCR association rates differed between HLA loci; DRB1 had the most and HLA-C the fewest.

About this clone: What it recognizes is unknown.

The PCR used 60 Vbeta and 13 Jbeta primers. TCRdb's copy holds only in-frame clones and misses some; the assay was immunoSEQ multiplex PCR. The sample includes 100,000 to 120,000 clones, over 65% of them seen just once. This CDR3 spans 16 amino acids. The sequence derives from a man aged 30-40 years in good health and CMV-seropositive. The chain employs TRBV21-1 and TRBJ2-3; the table's D gene call, TRBD2, was not cross checked with the DNA. TRBV21-1 is a pseudogene. Sequenced: PBMCs. As DNA, the CDR3 is TGTGCCAGCATTGGACTATCGAAGTATGGCACAGATACGCAGTATTTT. It yields the protein CASIGLSKYGTDTQYF.